The rows below give T cell receptor beta chains drawn from one sample of a study of blood T cell repertoires in COVID-19. Profiling relied on immunoSEQ multiplex PCR, and the TCRdb table lists in-frame clones only, not all of them. The table includes about 160,000 clones, around 80% detected once. The sequenced sample was peripheral blood. The source of these receptors is a man in his sixties with acute or convalescent COVID-19. CDR3s include the opening cysteine and the closing phenylalanine or tryptophan. Each record gives: clone size, J gene, D gene, V gene, CDR3 length, CDR3 DNA, CDR3 protein. The D gene is left open where the match is weak. The size of a clone is reported for some rows only, either as once, few or many, or as a class for expanded clones.

>.|TRBJ1-3|.|TRBV7-9|16
TGTGCCAGCAGCTTAGATGGGGCCCTCTCTGGAAACACCATATATTTT
CASSLDGALSGNTIYF
>.|TRBJ2-2|.|TRBV25-1|15
TGTGCCAGCAGTGGGACAGTTTCGAACACCGGGGAGCTGTTTTTT
CASSGTVSNTGELFF
>.|TRBJ2-1|.|TRBV27|13
TGTGCCAGCAGTTTATCCCCGGGGGATGAGCAGTTCTTC
CASSLSPGDEQFF
>.|TRBJ2-7|TRBD2|TRBV4-2|15
TGTGCCAGCAGCCAAGACGATCTAGCGGGGCGGGAGCAGTACTTC
CASSQDDLAGREQYF
>.|TRBJ1-2|TRBD1|TRBV6-4|16
TGTGCCAGCAGTGAATATTGGGACAGGGATAACTATGGCTACACCTTC
CASSEYWDRDNYGYTF
>.|TRBJ2-1|TRBD2|TRBV7-2|14
TGTGCCAGTTATAGGGGCGGGGGATACAATGAGCAGTTCTTC
CASYRGGGYNEQFF
>.|TRBJ2-7|.|TRBV5-8|15
TGTGCCAGCAGCTGGGGTCCTACCCGGGAGAACGAGCAGTACTTC
CASSWGPTRENEQYF
>.|TRBJ2-5|.|TRBV24-1|15
TGTGCCACCAGTGCCACAGGCGATAACCAAGAGACCCAGTACTTC
CATSATGDNQETQYF
>.|TRBJ2-1|TRBD1|TRBV19|11
TGTGCCAGTAGGGGGGACAGGGAGCAGTTCTTC
CASRGDREQFF
>.|TRBJ2-2|TRBD1|TRBV9|18
TGTGCCAGCAGCGACCCGGGACAGGGGATCGGGCTCGCCGGGGAGCTGTTTTTT
CASSDPGQGIGLAGELFF
>few|TRBJ1-6|TRBD1|TRBV7-3|15
TGTGCCAGCAGCCAGCGACAGGGGAACGGTTCACCCCTCCACTTT
CASSQRQGNGSPLHF
>.|TRBJ1-2|.|TRBV5-6|13
TGTGCCAGCAGCTTACTACAAGAAAATGGCTACACCTTC
CASSLLQENGYTF
>.|TRBJ2-7|.|TRBV27|14
TGTGCCAGCAGTTTATCCCCTGCCCCACAGGAGCAGTACTTC
CASSLSPAPQEQYF
>.|TRBJ2-3|TRBD1|TRBV18|17
TGTGCCAGCTCACCACCGCAGGGGGCTTCGTCGGGAGATACGCAGTATTTT
CASSPPQGASSGDTQYF
>.|TRBJ1-4|TRBD1|TRBV10-3|16
TGTGCCATCAGCGAACCTTCAGGGGGCTCTGGGGAAAAACTGTTTTTT
CAISEPSGGSGEKLFF
>.|TRBJ1-1|.|TRBV2|13
TGTGCCAGCAGTTGGGAGGGGTGGACTGAAGCTTTCTTT
CASSWEGWTEAFF
>once|TRBJ1-1|.|TRBV11-2|15
TGTGCCAGCATCCGGGGGGGGCGGAAGGACACTGAAGCTTTCTTT
CASIRGGRKDTEAFF
>.|TRBJ1-4|.|TRBV14|12
TGTGCCAGCAGCCAAGAATCAGTATATCTGTTTTTT
CASSQESVYLFF
>.|TRBJ2-7|TRBD2|TRBV15|13
TGTGCCACCAGCAGTGGGACTAGCTACGAGCAGTACTTC
CATSSGTSYEQYF
>few|TRBJ2-6|.|TRBV29-1|13
TGCAGCGTTGAGAGCTCTGGGGCCAACGTCCTGACTTTC
CSVESSGANVLTF
>.|TRBJ1-1|TRBD1|TRBV29-1|13
TGCAGCGGGGGCAGGGGGCCGAACACTGAAGCTTTCTTT
CSGGRGPNTEAFF
>.|TRBJ2-5|TRBD2|TRBV7-2|16
TGTGCCAGCAGCTTAAAGGGCGGGGGAGGTCAAGAGACCCAGTACTTC
CASSLKGGGGQETQYF
>.|TRBJ2-2|TRBD2|TRBV10-3|16
TGTGCCATCAGTGACCTTAGCGGGGCCTACACCGGGGAGCTGTTTTTT
CAISDLSGAYTGELFF
>.|TRBJ1-2|TRBD1|TRBV5-1|16
TGCGCCAGCAGCACTCCTGGGACAGGGGAAGTGAATGGCTACACCTTC
CASSTPGTGEVNGYTF
>.|TRBJ2-1|.|TRBV20-1|11
TGCAGTGGAGAGTCCTACAATGAGCAGTTCTTC
CSGESYNEQFF
>.|TRBJ2-7|.|TRBV7-2|13
TGTGCCAGCAGCTTAGATCAGGGTCTCGAGCAGTACTTC
CASSLDQGLEQYF
>.|TRBJ1-3|.|TRBV5-8|14
TGTGCCAATTCAAGAGGGCAGTCTGGAAACACCATATATTTT
CANSRGQSGNTIYF
>.|TRBJ1-2|.|TRBV5-4|14
TGTGCCAGCAGCTTGGGGGGGGATGGCTATGGCTACACCTTC
CASSLGGDGYGYTF
>.|TRBJ1-4|.|TRBV4-3|15
TGCGCCAGCAGCCAAGAAAATAGCAGGGCTGAAAAACTGTTTTTT
CASSQENSRAEKLFF
>.|TRBJ2-1|.|TRBV12-3/TRBV12-4|13
TGTGCCAGCAGTTTGGGCATCTACAATGAGCAGTTCTTC
CASSLGIYNEQFF
>.|TRBJ2-2|.|TRBV7-8|15
TGTGCCAGCAGCTCCACAACAGGTTGGACCGGGGAGCTGTTTTTT
CASSSTTGWTGELFF
>.|TRBJ2-1|TRBD2|TRBV7-2|16
TGTGCCAGCAGCTCTATAGCGGGGGGGCCTAAAAATGAGCAGTTCTTC
CASSSIAGGPKNEQFF
>.|TRBJ2-1|TRBD1|TRBV9|14
TGTGCCAGCAGTACCGGGACAGTCTACAATGAGCAGTTCTTC
CASSTGTVYNEQFF
>.|TRBJ2-3|TRBD2|TRBV24-1|14
TGTGCCACCGGTGGGACTACCCCCACAGATACGCAGTATTTT
CATGGTTPTDTQYF
>.|TRBJ1-2|TRBD1|TRBV25-1|15
TGTGCCAGCAGCCAATGGACAGGGAGTGACTATGGCTACACCTTC
CASSQWTGSDYGYTF
>.|TRBJ2-5|TRBD2|TRBV4-1|19
TGCGCCAGCAGCCAAGGTCCCTCGGGACTAGCGGGAAGCCAAGAGACCCAGTACTTC
CASSQGPSGLAGSQETQYF
>.|TRBJ2-7|.|TRBV6-1|15
TGTGCCAGCAGTGAAGCGCGAGGACAGCCCTACGAGCAGTACTTC
CASSEARGQPYEQYF
>.|TRBJ1-2|TRBD1|TRBV9|12
TGTGCCAGCAGCGTCCCACAGGGGTGGTACACCTTC
CASSVPQGWYTF
>.|TRBJ2-1|TRBD1|TRBV27|16
TGTGCCAGCAGCCCCGGCCGGGACAGGGCTAACAATGAGCAGTTCTTC
CASSPGRDRANNEQFF
>.|TRBJ2-3|TRBD1|TRBV5-8|17
TGTGCCAGCCTCCTCTATTCCGGGACAGGGGCCACAGATACGCAGTATTTT
CASLLYSGTGATDTQYF
>.|TRBJ1-5|.|TRBV7-2|15
TGTGCCAGCAGCCCACAGGGTATGGGCAATCAGCCCCAGCATTTT
CASSPQGMGNQPQHF
>.|TRBJ1-6|.|TRBV13|13
TGTGCCAGCAGCTCGAGGGGGTTCTCACCCCTCCACTTT
CASSSRGFSPLHF
>.|TRBJ2-3|.|TRBV4-1|14
TGCGCCAGCAGCCAAGATCAGGGGTCAGATACGCAGTATTTT
CASSQDQGSDTQYF
>.|TRBJ2-7|TRBD1|TRBV30|14
TGTGCCTGGAGTGTCGGGACAGGGGAATACGAGCAGTACTTC
CAWSVGTGEYEQYF
>.|TRBJ1-2|TRBD1|TRBV5-1|16
TGCGCCAGCAGCCCATATCGACAGGGAAGCAGCTATGGCTACACCTTC
CASSPYRQGSSYGYTF
>.|TRBJ2-2|TRBD1|TRBV24-1|16
TGTGCCACCAGTGACCCCAGGACAGGGATCGCCGGGGAGCTGTTTTTT
CATSDPRTGIAGELFF
>.|TRBJ2-7|TRBD1|TRBV27|13
TGTGCCAGCAGTAGAGGACAGGACTACGAGCAGTACTTC
CASSRGQDYEQYF
>.|TRBJ1-5|TRBD1|TRBV4-1|16
TGCGCCAGCAGCCATGCCGGGACAGGGGGCGTTCAGCCCCAGCATTTT
CASSHAGTGGVQPQHF
>.|TRBJ2-3|TRBD2|TRBV4-1|17
TGCGCCAGCAGCCAAGATCAGGTAGCGGGGGTCACAGATACGCAGTATTTT
CASSQDQVAGVTDTQYF
>few|TRBJ2-1|.|TRBV27|12
TGTGCCAGCATGACTGGTAACAATGAGCAGTTCTTC
CASMTGNNEQFF
>.|TRBJ1-1|.|TRBV5-1|14
TGCGCCAGCAGCTTGACGGGGTCGAACACTGAAGCTTTCTTT
CASSLTGSNTEAFF
>.|TRBJ1-5|TRBD1|TRBV6-2/TRBV6-3|17
TGTGCCAGCAGTTTAGGAGGGGGCGCGATTGGGAATCAGCCCCAGCATTTT
CASSLGGGAIGNQPQHF
>.|TRBJ1-6|.|TRBV11-2|15
TGTGCCAGCAGGTATGTTCCACCGAACGGTTCACCCCTCCACTTT
CASRYVPPNGSPLHF
>few|TRBJ1-3|TRBD1|TRBV5-6|16
TGTGCCAGCAGCTTACCTTCTCAGGGGGTCGGAAACACCATATATTTT
CASSLPSQGVGNTIYF